One and the same sample provided the 8 T cell receptor beta chains below, sequenced in a study of response to subunit inactivated influenza vaccine. TCRdb reanalysed the RT-PCR reads using MiXCR and keeps one entry per CDR3 protein. The table shows some 570,000 distinct CDR3 sequences, with approximately 10% occurring only once. This sample was shared with a second study, whose subject was T cells expressing NK-cell markers. That study adds: Scientists made TCR beta cDNA using 5'RACE template switching with UMIs.

This specimen consisted of PBMCs from blood, obtained on the day of vaccination. These receptors originate from a man in his forties or fifties who received an inactivated influenza vaccine.

The chain links TRBV29-1 to TRBJ1-1; D is possibly TRBD1 (6 bases). Germline assignment: CDR1 SQVTM and CDR2 ANQGSEA. The V end lost 6 bases, the J end lost 8 bases, and 13 bases lay between the germline ends. CDR3 length: 11 residues. CDR3 in DNA: TGCAGCGTGGCACCCGGGACAGAAGCTTTCTTT. This encodes CSVAPGTEAFF.

This clonotype was observed a few times. The genes are TRBV6-2 or TRBV6-3 and TRBJ2-3; D possibly corresponds to TRBD1 (6 bases). V was shortened by 4 bases and J by 8 bases, with 16 bases between the two germline ends. The germline CDR1 and CDR2 sequences are MNHEY and SVGEGT. There are 14 residues in the CDR3. The CDR3 spells CASSSYRQAGTQYF. In DNA, the CDR3 is TGTGCCAGCAGTTCTTATCGACAGGCGGGTACGCAGTATTTT.

This clonotype was counted only a few times. The rearrangement uses TRBV5-8 and TRBJ2-2, with TRBD1 as a possible D gene (5 bases). This CDR3 has 14 residues. V lost 4 bases and J 6 bases, leaving 13 bases between the germline ends. The germline V gene has CDR1 SGHTS and CDR2 YDEGEE. The CDR3 bases are TGTGCCAGCAGCACCCGAAGGGGTCCCGGGGAGCTGTTTTTT. This encodes CASSTRRGPGELFF.

This clonotype was counted a few times. The J gene is TRBJ2-5, the V gene TRBV5-1; 7 nucleotides agree with TRBD2. This CDR3 region has 17 residues. Trimming cost V 0 bases and J 2 bases; bases outside gene matches: 10. The germline V gene encodes CDR1 SGHRS and CDR2 YFSETQ. The CDR3 here is CASSLGGGYREQETQYF. Here the CDR3 DNA reads TGCGCCAGCAGCTTGGGCGGGGGATACCGGGAGCAAGAGACCCAGTACTTC.

This clonotype has ten or more counts. The V gene is TRBV2, the J gene TRBJ2-2; no definite D call. Trimming stripped 0 bases from V and 2 bases from J, with 4 bases between. Germline assignment: CDR1 SNHLY and CDR2 FYNNEI. The CDR3 covers 14 residues. CDR3 sequence: CASSEAANTGELFF. The CDR3 nucleotides are TGTGCCAGCAGTGAAGCGGCTAACACCGGGGAGCTGTTTTTT.

The chain couples TRBV7-7 to TRBJ2-6; TRBD1 might be the D (6 bases). Trimming removed 5 bases at V and 0 bases at J, with 14 bases between. The CDR3 is 17 amino acids. CDR1 and CDR2 (germline): SSHAT, FNYEAQ (reference sequence). The chain's CDR3 is CASSPSLGASGANVLTF. CDR3 nucleotide sequence: TGTGCCAGCAGCCCCTCGCTGGGGGCCTCTGGGGCCAACGTCCTGACTTTC. Together with reference TRBV7-7 and TRBJ2-6, the CDR3 gives the full variable domain: GAGVSQSPRYKVTKRGQDVTLRCDPISSHATLYWYQQALGQGPEFLTYFNYEAQPDKSGLPSDRFSAERPEGSISTLTIQRTEQRDSAMYRCASSPSLGASGANVLTFGAGSRLTVL.

This clonotype showed up just a few times. The J gene is TRBJ2-7, the V gene TRBV20-1; D possibly corresponds to TRBD2 (5 bases). CDR1 and CDR2 (germline): DFQATT, SNEGSKA (reference sequence). V was cut by 3 bases and J by 6 bases, with 21 bases left in between. The CDR3 has 15 residues. The chain's CDR3 is CSASLAFYQFSEQYF. DNA of the CDR3: TGCAGTGCTAGCCTAGCCTTCTATCAGTTTAGCGAGCAGTACTTC.

This clonotype occurred many times. CDR3 DNA sequence: TGTGCCAGCAGTTTATACCAAAGAGGGGGACTAGCGGGAGCCTACAACACCGGGGAGCTGTTTTTT. As protein: CASSLYQRGGLAGAYNTGELFF. J is TRBJ2-2 and V is TRBV27; 14 positions agree with TRBD2. The CDR3 has 22 residues. The trim removed 1 base at V and 2 bases at J, leaving 15 bases unmatched. Looked up from germline, CDR1 is MNHEY and CDR2 is SMNVEV (reference sequence).